The 25 T cell receptor beta chains below come from one sample, sequenced in a study of T-cell memory formation after mild COVID-19 (dated by TCRdb to the early 2020s). Receptor libraries were prepared by 5' RACE. Data came from an Illumina NovaSeq 6000. The raw public reads went through TCRdb reprocessing: fastp at Q25, MiXCR clone calling, in-frame beta chains kept. Merged by CDR3 protein, the rows form single entries marked with the most common genes and DNA. The sample yields 210,000 or so distinct CDR3 sequences; around 18% were counted once. The ten largest make up 2% to 2.5% of the sample. Source material: PBMCs or a T cell subset sorted from them (not recorded which). Receptors originate from an adult woman who had mild COVID-19 (a few samples of this study predate the infection). The sample titles of this study are shuffled in the database, so cell type and time point are left out; the donor was told from shared clones.

The J gene is TRBJ2-7, the V gene TRBV7-9; 8 positions agree with TRBD1. Trimming cost V 5 bases and J 3 bases; bases outside gene matches: 6. The CDR3 totals 14 residues. Germline values: CDR1 SEHNR, CDR2 FQNEAQ (reference sequence). CDR3 amino acids: CASSTEGQGYEQYF. The DNA for the CDR3 is TGTGCCAGCAGCACAGAAGGACAGGGCTACGAGCAGTACTTC.

This clonotype has at least ten counts. The chain has TRBV5-1 and TRBJ2-4; D is perhaps TRBD1 or TRBD2 (5 bases each). The length of the CDR3 is 15 residues. V dropped 0 bases and J dropped 7 bases, with 14 bases sitting between them. Germline V gene sequence: CDR1 SGHRS, CDR2 YFSETQ. This chain's CDR3 is CASSLEVGTGNIQYF. The CDR3 DNA reads as TGCGCCAGCAGCTTGGAGGTGGGGACCGGTAACATTCAGTACTTC.

This clonotype was observed a single time. This chain joins TRBV5-1 and TRBJ2-5, with 8 nucleotides matching TRBD2. The CDR3 length is 17 residues. J gave up 4 bases and V 3 bases, and 14 bases lay outside the gene matches. The germline V gene encodes CDR1 SGHRS and CDR2 YFSETQ. The CDR3 protein is CASSSQGYAGGIETQYF. CDR3 in DNA: TGCGCCAGCAGCTCACAGGGTTACGCGGGGGGAATAGAGACCCAGTACTTC.

The rearrangement joins TRBV11-3 to TRBJ2-3; D call uncertain. Per germline, CDR1 SGHNT and CDR2 YENEEA. This CDR3 spans 12 amino acids. The V end was cut by 5 bases, the J end by 5 bases, with 8 bases between. Here the CDR3 reads CASSPPGDTQYF. Here the CDR3 DNA reads TGTGCCAGCAGCCCCCCCGGAGATACGCAGTATTTT.

This rearrangement joins TRBV20-1 to TRBJ2-1; D ambiguous. CDR1 is DFQATT and CDR2 is SNEGSKA in the germline V gene (reference sequence). Trimming removed 5 bases from V and 5 bases from J, with 4 bases in between. CDR3 length: 10 residues. CDR3 residues: CSALNNEQFF. CDR3 coding DNA: TGCAGTGCTCTAAACAATGAGCAGTTCTTC.

This clonotype showed up many times. The chain carries TRBV4-2 and TRBJ1-2, with D perhaps matching TRBD1 (5 bases). Germline lookup yields CDR1 LGHNA and CDR2 YNFKEQ. With 0 bases removed from V and 2 bases from J, the gap between germline ends came to 10 bases. The CDR3 loop spans 15 amino acids. As DNA, the CDR3 is TGTGCCAGCAGCCAAGATACAGGCACAAACTATGGCTACACCTTC. Amino acid sequence: CASSQDTGTNYGYTF.

This clonotype showed up just a few times. This chain links TRBV20-1 with TRBJ2-3; D is uncertain. Germline V gene sequence: CDR1 DFQATT, CDR2 SNEGSKA (reference sequence). Between the trimmed V and J ends, which lost 4 bases and 0 bases, there was a span of 14 bases. The CDR3 consists of 15 residues. In DNA, the CDR3 is TGCAGTGCTATCCACCGCGGAAGAAGCACAGATACGCAGTATTTT. Translated: CSAIHRGRSTDTQYF.

This clonotype was seen a handful of times. V and J are TRBV5-6 and TRBJ2-2; D is unclear. Trimming pared 0 bases from V and 7 bases from J, leaving 10 bases between. The germline gives CDR1 SGHDT, CDR2 YYEEEE. This CDR3 region has 14 residues. The CDR3 DNA is TGTGCCAGCAGCTTGGAGGGTAGAGGCGGGGAGCTGTTTTTT. This translates into CASSLEGRGGELFF. The full variable domain, completed using reference TRBV5-6 and TRBJ2-2, is DAGVTQSPTHLIKTRGQQVTLRCSPKSGHDTVSWYQQALGQGPQFIFQYYEEEERQRGNFPDRFSGHQFPNYSSELNVNALLLGDSALYLCASSLEGRGGELFFGEGSRLTVL.

The chain employs TRBV6-1 and TRBJ2-7; TRBD2 is a possible D gene (5 bases). V was pared by 7 bases and J by 0 bases, with 13 bases between. Germline assignment: CDR1 MNHNS and CDR2 SASEGT. CDR3 length: 14 residues. The DNA for the CDR3 is TGTGCCAGCACATCGGGGTGGAGCTCCTACGAGCAGTACTTC. Its translation: CASTSGWSSYEQYF.

The rearrangement uses TRBV27 and TRBJ2-7; 11 positions agree with TRBD2. The CDR3 has 16 amino acids. With 6 bases clipped from V and 2 bases from J, the junction kept 9 bases outside the gene matches. Germline V gives CDR1 MNHEY, CDR2 SMNVEV (reference sequence). In DNA form, the CDR3 reads TGTGCCAGCAGACGCCAGGGGACTAGCGGCACCTACGAGCAGTACTTC. It encodes CASRRQGTSGTYEQYF.

The chain is built from TRBV4-1 and TRBJ1-3; D is undetermined. The CDR3 has 15 amino acids. CDR1 and CDR2 from the germline V gene are MGHRA and YSYEKL. V was trimmed by 1 base and J by 2 bases, leaving 9 bases between them. DNA of the CDR3: TGCGCCAGCAGCCAAGGCTCGGGGACTGGAAACACCATATATTTT. Its protein product is CASSQGSGTGNTIYF.

V gene TRBV6-2 or TRBV6-3 combines with J gene TRBJ2-1, with TRBD1 identical over 10 bases. The CDR3 is 15 amino acids. CDR1 is MNHEY, CDR2 SVGEGT, per germline. The ends lost 4 bases at V and 8 bases at J; junction bases unmatched: 8. This chain's CDR3 is CASSSRDRGYYEQFF. The CDR3 DNA reads as TGTGCCAGCAGTTCGCGGGACAGGGGATACTATGAGCAGTTCTTC.

This chain connects TRBV7-2 to TRBJ1-1; 7 bases are shared with TRBD1. The germline V gene has CDR1 SGHTA and CDR2 FQGNSA. The CDR3 loop spans 13 amino acids. The trim removed 4 bases at V and 6 bases at J, leaving 5 bases unmatched. The CDR3 sequence: CASSWGGQSEAFF. The CDR3 nucleotides are TGTGCCAGCAGCTGGGGGGGACAGTCTGAAGCTTTCTTT.

This clonotype occurred a few times. The chain has TRBV3-1 and TRBJ2-5; D call uncertain. This CDR3 is 12 amino acids long. V lost 4 bases to trimming and J lost 5 bases, with 8 bases between them. Germline V gene sequence: CDR1 LGHDT, CDR2 YNNKEL (reference sequence). The CDR3 sequence: CASSPYGETQYF. In DNA, the CDR3 is TGTGCCAGCAGCCCTTACGGGGAGACCCAGTACTTC.

The gene calls are TRBV12-3 or TRBV12-4 and TRBJ2-7; D could derive from TRBD1 or TRBD2 (5 bases each). This CDR3 has 15 residues. Trimming shortened V by 2 bases and J by 0 bases, and 11 bases separated the two germline ends. The CDR3 DNA sequence: TGTGCCAGCAGTTTAAGGGACGCCAGCTCCTACGAGCAGTACTTC. It translates to CASSLRDASSYEQYF.

This clonotype was seen a few times. The gene calls are TRBV12-3 or TRBV12-4 and TRBJ1-2, with 8 bases identical to TRBD1. V trimming: 9 bases; J trimming: 2 bases; junction bases outside the gene matches: 11. The CDR3 contains 15 residues. CDR3 nucleotides: TGTGCCAGTCTGCCCTCCGGACAGGGAAACTATGGCTACACCTTC. Protein product: CASLPSGQGNYGYTF.

The chain couples TRBV4-1 to TRBJ2-7; D may be TRBD1 or TRBD2 (5 bases each). The CDR3 is 16 residues long. Trimming left V 0 bases short and J 3 bases short, with 15 bases between. The germline V gene has CDR1 MGHRA and CDR2 YSYEKL. The CDR3 is CASSQDISGRRYEQYF. CDR3 coding DNA: TGCGCCAGCAGCCAAGATATATCGGGACGGCGCTACGAGCAGTACTTC.

J is TRBJ2-1 and V is TRBV18; D remains unclear. CDR3 size: 14 residues. Germline V gene sequence: CDR1 KGHSH, CDR2 LQKENI. Between the trimmed V and J ends, which lost 1 base and 8 bases, there was a span of 12 bases. CDR3 sequence: CASSPLSSWDEQFF. CDR3 DNA sequence: TGTGCCAGCTCACCACTGTCTAGTTGGGATGAGCAGTTCTTC.

The chain uses TRBV12-3 or TRBV12-4 and TRBJ2-4; D ambiguous. The V end was cut by 5 bases, the J end by 4 bases, with 15 bases between. The CDR3 covers 15 residues. As DNA, the CDR3 is TGTGCCAGCAGTCTCCTATCCAAAGGAAAAAACATTCAGTACTTC. This translates into CASSLLSKGKNIQYF.

The chain recombines TRBV5-1 with TRBJ1-2, with D unclear. The ends were cut back, 2 bases at V and 7 bases at J, with 12 bases in the middle. The germline V gene encodes CDR1 SGHRS and CDR2 YFSETQ. The CDR3 loop spans 13 amino acids. CDR3 sequence (DNA): TGCGCCAGCAGCTTTGGCGGCCCGGGTGGCTACACCTTC. It encodes CASSFGGPGGYTF.

This sequence joins TRBV20-1 and TRBJ2-3; perhaps TRBD1 as D (5 bases). Germline CDR1 and CDR2: DFQATT and SNEGSKA (reference sequence). This CDR3 region has 15 residues. V was pared by 6 bases and J by 6 bases, with 22 bases between. CDR3 DNA sequence: TGCAGTGCCCCTCACCCCCAGGGTTATGAGGATACGCAGTATTTT. This gives the protein CSAPHPQGYEDTQYF.

This clonotype was counted between two and nine times. V is TRBV4-1 and J is TRBJ2-1; no clear D. Trimming shortened V by 3 bases and J by 0 bases, and 9 bases separated the two germline ends. Per the germline V gene, CDR1 is MGHRA and CDR2 is YSYEKL. The CDR3 consists of 15 residues. CDR3 loop: CASSHGRSSYNEQFF. As DNA, the CDR3 is TGCGCCAGCAGCCATGGGCGCAGCTCCTACAATGAGCAGTTCTTC.

Only a few counts were recorded for this clonotype. The rearrangement links TRBV30 to TRBJ1-5, with TRBD1 as a possible D gene (5 bases). The V end lost 2 bases, the J end lost 0 bases, and 14 bases lay between the germline ends. The germline V gene has CDR1 GTSNPN and CDR2 SVGIG (reference sequence). The CDR3 sequence is 16 residues long. The CDR3 reads CAWSLARGYSNQPQHF. In nucleotides, the CDR3 is TGTGCCTGGAGTTTGGCCCGGGGGTATAGCAATCAGCCCCAGCATTTT.

The chain has TRBV20-1 and TRBJ1-1; D is uncertain. Trimming stripped 8 bases from V and 4 bases from J, with 17 bases between. Germline CDR1 is DFQATT and CDR2 is SNEGSKA (reference sequence). The CDR3 length is 13 residues. The DNA of the CDR3 is TGCAGTACCCACCGGGGATCGCGCACTGAAGCTTTCTTT. Its protein is CSTHRGSRTEAFF.

The chain uses TRBV15 and TRBJ1-1; D not certain. The length of the CDR3 is 15 residues. The ends were cut back, 1 base at V and 1 base at J, with 10 bases in the middle. Per the germline V gene, CDR1 is LNHNV and CDR2 is YYDKDF (reference sequence). This CDR3 reads CATSRGEAPNTEAFF. CDR3 coding DNA: TGTGCCACCAGCAGAGGCGAGGCTCCGAACACTGAAGCTTTCTTT.